The 3 T cell receptor beta chains below come from one sample, sequenced in a study of T-cell memory formation after mild COVID-19 (dated by TCRdb to the early 2020s). The library was generated by 5' RACE. The sequencing machine was an Illumina NovaSeq 6000. TCRdb reran the public reads through fastp at Q25 and MiXCR, keeping productive beta chains. A single entry per CDR3 protein holds the most common genes and DNA from its merged rows. Across this sample there are just under 550,000 distinct CDR3 sequences, with 20% seen only once. The ten largest account for around 13% of the sample. Sequencing was done on a sample of PBMCs or a T cell subset sorted from them (not recorded which). The source is an adult woman who had mild COVID-19 (a few samples of this study predate the infection). The sample titles of this study are shuffled in the database, so cell type and time point are left out; the donor was told from shared clones.

The sample holds many counts of this clonotype. This chain links TRBV4-3 with TRBJ2-3; 9 positions agree with TRBD2. The CDR3 length is 16 residues. Trimming took 0 bases from V and 2 from J; bases not matched to a gene: 3. Germline assignment: CDR1 LGHNA and CDR2 YSLEER. CDR3 protein: CASSQDTSGSTDTQYF. CDR3 sequence (DNA): TGCGCCAGCAGCCAAGATACTAGCGGGTCCACAGATACGCAGTATTTT.

The rearrangement joins TRBV20-1 to TRBJ2-3; 11 nucleotides match TRBD2. V was clipped by 6 bases and J by 3 bases; unmatched bases: 8. Germline V lookup: CDR1 DFQATT, CDR2 SNEGSKA (reference sequence). This CDR3 contains 15 residues. CDR3 DNA sequence: TGCAGTGCACAGCGGGCTAGCGGGGGGACAGATACGCAGTATTTT. This codes for CSAQRASGGTDTQYF.

A note on this clonotype: A junction boundary mismatches the germline segment, possibly from a read error. This chain joins TRBV6-5 and TRBJ2-1, with D perhaps TRBD1 (5 bases). Germline CDR1 is MNHEY and CDR2 is SVGAGI. The CDR3 length is 13 residues. The CDR3 loop reads CASSQTEYNGQFF. In nucleotides, the CDR3 is TGTGCCAGCAGTCAGACAGAGTACAATGGGCAGTTCTTC.